The T cell receptor beta chain under discussion was sequenced for a study of CD8 T cells in ankylosing spondylitis (dated 2017 in TCRdb). At the level of the whole study: To find TCR variants linked to disease, the study profiled T cell receptor beta repertoires in ankylosing spondylitis patients and healthy donors. In total, the full study cohort was made up of nearly 110 healthy donors and about two dozen ankylosing spondylitis patients. Peripheral blood was sampled, and synovial fluid was also collected from ankylosing spondylitis patients. Broader findings and caveats from the paper: Some motif variants were previously reported in synovial fluid and blood of reactive arthritis patients, suggesting common disease-initiation mechanisms. A CD8+ phenotype was shown by the disease-linked clones, which were found at relatively low frequencies in peripheral blood. Significant enrichment of the disease-linked clones was reported in matched synovial fluid samples from ankylosing spondylitis patients. A TCR beta motif of several highly homologous amino acid variants appeared characteristic of blood from ankylosing spondylitis patients.

This clonotype showed up just a few times. This clone's antigen is unknown. No base qualities exist here, and no much larger clone lies one base off it. For sequencing, an Illumina HiSeq 2500 was employed. Quantitative 5'-RACE with molecular barcodes was used to prepare TCR beta libraries. The original pipeline was this. To identify disease-linked TCR variants, a new computational method was used, one built on a probabilistic model of VDJ rearrangement. TCRdb passed the public sequencing reads through fastp at Q25 and MiXCR, retaining productive beta sequences. All rows with the same CDR3 protein become a single entry with the most common DNA and genes. The V and J calls and clone size come from TCRdb's table, not from the authors' own analysis. The sample data list about 800,000 distinct CDR3 sequences, and about 10% of these were observed just once. The top ten clones comprise around 0.51% of the sample.

CDR1 and CDR2 (ENHRY, SYGVKD) derive from the germline V gene. CDR3 length: 15 amino acids, cysteine to phenylalanine. Solely the CDR3 DNA is kept, with 45 bases framed from the first base. V lost 0 bases and J lost 0 bases; the stretch between them is 8 bases long. The material sequenced was blood, either unsorted or a sorted T cell fraction (not recorded which). The chain uses TRBV10-3 and TRBJ1-1, with a weak D call of TRBD1 (6 bases match). The TCR originated in a male donor with ankylosing spondylitis. Here the CDR3 is given as CAISESTGMNTEAFF. The DNA sequence is as follows: TGTGCCATCAGTGAGTCGACAGGAATGAACACTGAAGCTTTCTTT.